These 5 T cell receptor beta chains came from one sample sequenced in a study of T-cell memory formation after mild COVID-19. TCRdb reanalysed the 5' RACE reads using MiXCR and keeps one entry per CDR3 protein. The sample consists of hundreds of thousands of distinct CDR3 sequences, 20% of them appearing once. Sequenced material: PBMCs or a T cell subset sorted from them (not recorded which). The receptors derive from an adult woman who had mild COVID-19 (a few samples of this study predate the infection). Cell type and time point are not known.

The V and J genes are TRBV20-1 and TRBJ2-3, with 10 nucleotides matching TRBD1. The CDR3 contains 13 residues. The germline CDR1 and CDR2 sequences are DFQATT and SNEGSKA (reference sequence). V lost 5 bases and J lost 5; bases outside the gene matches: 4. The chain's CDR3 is CSAPGTGVDTQYF. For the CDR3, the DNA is TGCAGTGCTCCCGGGACAGGGGTAGATACGCAGTATTTT.

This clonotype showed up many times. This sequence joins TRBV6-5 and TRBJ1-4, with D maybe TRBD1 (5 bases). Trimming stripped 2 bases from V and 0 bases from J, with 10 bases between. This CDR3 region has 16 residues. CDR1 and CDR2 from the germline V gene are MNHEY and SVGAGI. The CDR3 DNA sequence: TGTGCCAGCAGTTACCGGGGGGTTGCAACTAATGAAAAACTGTTTTTT. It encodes CASSYRGVATNEKLFF.

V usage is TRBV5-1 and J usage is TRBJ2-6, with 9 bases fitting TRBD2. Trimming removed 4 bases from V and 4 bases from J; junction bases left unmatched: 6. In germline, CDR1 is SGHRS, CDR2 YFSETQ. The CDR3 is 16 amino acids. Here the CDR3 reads CASSPGTSSGANVLTF. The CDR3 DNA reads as TGCGCCAGCAGCCCCGGGACTAGCTCCGGGGCCAACGTCCTGACTTTC.

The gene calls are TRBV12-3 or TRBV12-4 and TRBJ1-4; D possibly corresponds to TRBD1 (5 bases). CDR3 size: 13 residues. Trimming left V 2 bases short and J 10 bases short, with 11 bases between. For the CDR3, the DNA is TGTGCCAGCAGTTTAAGGACTCAGGGAAAACTGTTTTTT. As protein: CASSLRTQGKLFF.

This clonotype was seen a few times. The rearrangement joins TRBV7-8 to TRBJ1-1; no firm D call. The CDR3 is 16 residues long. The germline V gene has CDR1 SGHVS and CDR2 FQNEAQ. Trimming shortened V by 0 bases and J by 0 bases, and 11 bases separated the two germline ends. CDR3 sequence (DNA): TGTGCCAGCAGCTTAGCGCGGACCCCCATGAACACTGAAGCTTTCTTT. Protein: CASSLARTPMNTEAFF.